This is a list of T cell receptor beta chains from one sample in a study of tumor and adjacent non-tumor tissue in lung cancer. TCRdb analysed the multiplex PCR reads with MiXCR anew, one entry per CDR3 protein. The table includes 98,000 or so distinct CDR3 sequences, more than 80% detected once. Sequencing used distant non-tumor lung tissue. The receptors originated from a man aged 60 to 75 with small cell lung cancer. Each CDR3 is given with its conserved first and last residue. D genes are given only for firm matches. Where a row states a size, it is once, few, many or the class of an expanded clone; other rows omit it.

v_gene	j_gene	d_gene	abundance	CDR3nt	CDR3aa
TRBV13	TRBJ2-1	TRBD2	NA	TGTGCCAGCAACTCTCTAGCGGGTGAAGTGTACAGTGAGCAGTTCTTC	CASNSLAGEVYSEQFF
TRBV6-6	TRBJ1-5	NA	NA	TGTACCAGCAGTCGGTACGGTGGAGGCAAGCCCCAGCATTTT	CTSSRYGGGKPQHF
TRBV29-1	TRBJ2-1	NA	NA	TGCAGCGACGGACTGACCAATGAGCAGTTCTTC	CSDGLTNEQFF
TRBV6-2/TRBV6-3	TRBJ2-5	NA	NA	TGTGCCAGCAGTTACGATGGAGACCCACAGACCCAGTACTTC	CASSYDGDPQTQYF
TRBV7-9	TRBJ2-3	TRBD2	many	TGTGCCAGCAGCTTAGCGGGAGGGCCGGGAGATACGCAGTATTTT	CASSLAGGPGDTQYF
TRBV10-3	TRBJ1-2	TRBD1	NA	TGTGCCGCCCGGGACAGGGGGGACTATGATTACACCTTC	CAARDRGDYDYTF
TRBV2	TRBJ2-4	NA	NA	TGTGCCAGCAGTGAAGGGCCTAGAGGGAACATTGAGTACTTC	CASSEGPRGNIEYF
TRBV6-6	TRBJ2-7	TRBD2	NA	TGTGCCAGTAGTTCACTCGATTTAGCGGGAGACACCTGCGAGCAGTATTTC	CASSSLDLAGDTCEQYF
TRBV13	TRBJ1-4	NA	many	TGTGCCAGCAGCTTCAGAGGGGATGAAAAACTGTTTTTT	CASSFRGDEKLFF
TRBV6-1	TRBJ2-5	NA	few	TGTACCAGCAGTGAAGCACCTGACTCACAAGAGACCCAGTACTTC	CTSSEAPDSQETQYF
TRBV6-2/TRBV6-3	TRBJ2-7	NA	NA	TGTGCCCGCAGTATTGACAGCTCCTACGAACAGTACTTC	CARSIDSSYEQYF
TRBV7-8	TRBJ2-1	TRBD2	NA	TGTGCCTGCAGCTTGCAACTAGCGGCAGTAACTGAACAGTTCTTC	CACSLQLAAVTEQFF
TRBV6-1	TRBJ2-2	NA	NA	TGTGCCAGCAATGAGACTAGGGGGCAAGTCGGGGACCTGTTTTTT	CASNETRGQVGDLFF